Listed below are T cell receptor beta chains from one sample, sequenced in a study of OX40 agonist ivuxolimab in advanced cancers. Only in-frame clones appear in the TCRdb table, and some are missing; sequencing was by immunoSEQ multiplex PCR. The sample includes about 13,000 clones, roughly 69% seen only once; the top ten take around two fifths. The sequenced sample was CD4+ or CD8+ T cells sorted from blood, obtained in a trial of the OX40 agonist ivuxolimab. These receptors all stem from an adult with an advanced solid tumor such as melanoma, head and neck, liver or kidney cancer. Both conserved end residues are part of each CDR3. The order of the fields is J gene, D gene, V gene, CDR3 protein. The D gene is left open where the match is weak.

J: TRBJ2-7; D: TRBD1; V: TRBV11-2; CDR3: CASSSRQGEYEQYF
J: TRBJ2-7; D: TRBD2; V: TRBV6-1; CDR3: CASQAGESYEQYF
J: TRBJ1-2; D: -; V: TRBV5-4; CDR3: CASSLGGDGYTF
J: TRBJ1-5; D: TRBD1; V: TRBV28; CDR3: CASSSGTGYQPQHF
J: TRBJ1-4; D: TRBD1; V: TRBV28; CDR3: CASSTGDWEEKLFF
J: TRBJ2-7; D: TRBD1; V: TRBV15; CDR3: CATSRGTGGPYEQYF
J: TRBJ1-2; D: TRBD1; V: TRBV7-6; CDR3: CASSFTPGQGAGYGYTF
J: TRBJ2-7; D: -; V: TRBV4-1; CDR3: CASSQVKEYEQYF
J: TRBJ2-7; D: -; V: TRBV5-1; CDR3: CASQSGNNLYEQYF
J: TRBJ2-2; D: TRBD2; V: TRBV7-3; CDR3: CASSLIRTSGKNTGELFF
J: TRBJ2-1; D: -; V: TRBV5-4; CDR3: CASRGREWVAAEDEQFF
J: TRBJ2-3; D: TRBD2; V: TRBV15; CDR3: CATSNPGTSVTDTQYF
J: TRBJ2-2; D: -; V: TRBV12-5; CDR3: CASGLAGTGNTGELFF
J: TRBJ1-5; D: -; V: TRBV4-2; CDR3: CASSQEGGGQESQPQHF
J: TRBJ1-2; D: TRBD1; V: TRBV19; CDR3: CASSMLPGGADGYTF
J: TRBJ1-2; D: TRBD1; V: TRBV28; CDR3: CASLGQANYGYTF
J: TRBJ1-1; D: -; V: TRBV19; CDR3: CASSIEGPEAFF
J: TRBJ1-1; D: -; V: TRBV16; CDR3: CASSQSTGIAEAFF
J: TRBJ2-7; D: -; V: TRBV29-1; CDR3: CSVGPGIGEQYF
J: TRBJ1-3; D: TRBD1; V: TRBV10-3; CDR3: CAIRRAGGWGNTIYF
J: TRBJ2-1; D: -; V: TRBV2; CDR3: CASSDGAGRRGNEQFF
J: TRBJ1-1; D: -; V: TRBV5-5; CDR3: CASSFPQNTEAFF
J: TRBJ2-1; D: TRBD2; V: TRBV5-1; CDR3: CASSGLAGGGYNEQFF
J: TRBJ2-5; D: -; V: TRBV30; CDR3: CAWSGPASTQETQYF
J: TRBJ2-5; D: -; V: TRBV30; CDR3: CAWTPGGETQYF
J: TRBJ1-5; D: TRBD1; V: TRBV19; CDR3: CASTMIRTGVGQPQHF
J: TRBJ2-7; D: TRBD2; V: TRBV7-8; CDR3: CASSFGQAGNEQYF
J: TRBJ2-3; D: -; V: TRBV6-9; CDR3: CAGSQLFSTDTQYF
J: TRBJ2-7; D: TRBD2; V: TRBV4-2; CDR3: CASSQAAGLAGGYFSYEQYF
J: TRBJ1-4; D: -; V: TRBV6-5; CDR3: CASSEQMEGEKLFF
J: TRBJ2-7; D: -; V: TRBV15; CDR3: CATSTRNEQYF
J: TRBJ1-2; D: -; V: TRBV27; CDR3: CASSAHLGDGYTF
J: TRBJ2-1; D: -; V: TRBV5-6; CDR3: CASSFSHGGYNEQFF